The 5 T cell receptor beta chains below were found in one sample sequenced in a study of blood T cell repertoires in COVID-19. Generated by immunoSEQ multiplex PCR, the TCRdb table keeps only in-frame clones and is missing some. The sample holds about 200,000 clones, around 90% seen once. Sequenced material: peripheral blood. The receptors here all came from a human donor in a cohort sampled during active COVID-19.

The chain is built from TRBV28 and TRBJ1-4; 8 bases agree with TRBD1. J was trimmed by 7 bases and V by 2 bases; bases with no gene match: 6. Germline CDR1 reads MDHEN; CDR2 reads SYDVKM. The CDR3 is made up of 15 amino acids. As DNA, the CDR3 is TGTGCCAGCAGTTTAGGTGGGACAGGAGGTGAAAAACTGTTTTTT. Translating gives CASSLGGTGGEKLFF.

The gene calls are TRBV5-4 and TRBJ2-1, with D perhaps TRBD1 (5 bases). CDR3 length equals 16 residues. Trimming shortened V by 3 bases and J by 10 bases, and 23 bases separated the two germline ends. The V gene's germline CDR1 is SGHNT and CDR2 YYREEE (reference sequence). CDR3 DNA: TGTGCCAGCAGCTCGGTCGGACAAAAGTTGCCATGGGAGCAGTTCTTC. This sequence encodes CASSSVGQKLPWEQFF.

This rearrangement joins TRBV30 to TRBJ2-2; TRBD1 matches at 8 bases. V gave up 3 bases and J gave up 4 bases; unmatched junction bases: 1. Germline CDR1 GTSNPN, CDR2 SVGIG (reference sequence). This CDR3 has 13 residues. CDR3 DNA: TGTGCCTGGAGAGGACAGGGCACCGGGGAGCTGTTTTTT. As protein: CAWRGQGTGELFF.

The V and J genes are TRBV5-1 and TRBJ2-3, with TRBD1 as a possible D gene (6 bases). The CDR3 is 14 residues long. The germline CDR1 and CDR2 sequences are SGHRS and YFSETQ. Between the trimmed V and J ends, which lost 4 bases and 1 base, there was a span of 10 bases. Here the CDR3 DNA reads TGCGCCAGCAGCAACAGGGTCGGCACAGATACGCAGTATTTT. Residues: CASSNRVGTDTQYF.

This chain joins TRBV27 and TRBJ2-3; TRBD2 matches 7 bases. The CDR3 extends over 15 amino acids. The V segment lost 3 bases and the J segment 2 bases; nucleotides outside the gene matches: 5. Germline lookup yields CDR1 MNHEY and CDR2 SMNVEV (reference sequence). CDR3 loop: CASSLVAGDTDTQYF. The CDR3 DNA reads TGTGCCAGCAGTTTGGTGGCGGGGGACACAGATACGCAGTATTTT.